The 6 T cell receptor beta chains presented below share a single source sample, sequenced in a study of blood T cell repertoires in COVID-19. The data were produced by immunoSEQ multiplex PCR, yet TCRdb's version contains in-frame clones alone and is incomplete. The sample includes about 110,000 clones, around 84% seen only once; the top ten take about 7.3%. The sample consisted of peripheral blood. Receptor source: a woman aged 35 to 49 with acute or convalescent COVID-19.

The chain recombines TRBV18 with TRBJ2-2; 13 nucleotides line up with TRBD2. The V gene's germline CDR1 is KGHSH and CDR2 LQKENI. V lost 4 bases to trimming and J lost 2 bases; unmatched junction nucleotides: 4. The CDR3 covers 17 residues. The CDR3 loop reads CASSRGTSGANTGELFF. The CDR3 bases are TGTGCCAGCTCACGTGGGACTAGCGGGGCCAACACCGGGGAGCTGTTTTTT.

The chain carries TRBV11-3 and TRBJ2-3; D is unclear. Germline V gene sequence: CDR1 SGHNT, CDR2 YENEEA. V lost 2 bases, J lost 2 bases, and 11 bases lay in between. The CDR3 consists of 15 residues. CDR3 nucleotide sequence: TGTGCCAGCAGCTTAAGTAGACTGCACACAGATACGCAGTATTTT. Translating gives CASSLSRLHTDTQYF.

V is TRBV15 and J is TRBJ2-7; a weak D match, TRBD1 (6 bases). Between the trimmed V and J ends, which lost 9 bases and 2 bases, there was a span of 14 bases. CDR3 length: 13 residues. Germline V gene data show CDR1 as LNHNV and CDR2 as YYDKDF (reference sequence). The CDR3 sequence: CATQSGATYEQYF. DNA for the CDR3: TGTGCCACTCAGTCAGGGGCAACCTACGAGCAGTACTTC.

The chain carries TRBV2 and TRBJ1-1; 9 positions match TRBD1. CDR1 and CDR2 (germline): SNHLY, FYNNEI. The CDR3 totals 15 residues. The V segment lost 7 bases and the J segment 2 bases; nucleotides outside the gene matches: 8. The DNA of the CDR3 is TGTGCCAGCACCCGGGACAGGGTAGGCAACACTGAAGCTTTCTTT. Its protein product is CASTRDRVGNTEAFF.

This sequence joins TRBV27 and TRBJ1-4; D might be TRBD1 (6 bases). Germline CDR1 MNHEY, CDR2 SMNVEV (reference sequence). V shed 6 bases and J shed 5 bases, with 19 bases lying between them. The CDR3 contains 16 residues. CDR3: CASRLGSGGVNEKLFF. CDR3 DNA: TGTGCCAGCAGATTGGGATCGGGGGGCGTAAATGAAAAACTGTTTTTT.

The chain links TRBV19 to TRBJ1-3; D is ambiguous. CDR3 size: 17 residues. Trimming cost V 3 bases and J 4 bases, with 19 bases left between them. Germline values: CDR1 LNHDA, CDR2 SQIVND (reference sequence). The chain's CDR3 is CASSISSREGSGNTIYF. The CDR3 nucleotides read TGTGCCAGTAGTATCTCGTCGAGGGAAGGGAGCGGAAACACCATATATTTT.